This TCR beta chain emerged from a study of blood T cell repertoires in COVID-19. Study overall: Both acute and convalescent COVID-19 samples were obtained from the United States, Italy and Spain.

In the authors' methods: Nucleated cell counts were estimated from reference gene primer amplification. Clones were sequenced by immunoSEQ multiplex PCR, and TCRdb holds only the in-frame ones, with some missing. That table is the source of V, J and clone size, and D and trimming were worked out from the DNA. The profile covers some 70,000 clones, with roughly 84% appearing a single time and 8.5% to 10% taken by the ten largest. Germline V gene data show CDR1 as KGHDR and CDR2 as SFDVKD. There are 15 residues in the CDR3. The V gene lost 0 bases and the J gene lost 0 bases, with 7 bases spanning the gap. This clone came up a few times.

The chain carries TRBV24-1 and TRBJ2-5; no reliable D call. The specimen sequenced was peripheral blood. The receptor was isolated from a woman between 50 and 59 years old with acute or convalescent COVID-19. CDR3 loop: CATSDLKTDQETQYF. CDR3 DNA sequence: TGTGCCACCAGTGATTTGAAAACAGACCAAGAGACCCAGTACTTC.